The entry that follows covers one T cell receptor beta chain sequence. Study processing details: Nucleated cell number was recorded as an estimate derived from reference gene primer amplification. The method was immunoSEQ multiplex PCR; TCRdb's version includes in-frame clones alone and lacks a portion of them. The D gene and trimming were derived from the DNA, and the V and J assignments and clone size from that table. This table has roughly 100,000 clones, roughly 79% appearing once. This entry is derived from a study of blood T cell repertoires in COVID-19. Across the study: Acute and convalescent COVID-19 samples came from the United States, Italy and Spain. PBMCs, B-cell-depleted T cells, or T cells provided the cDNA or gDNA that made up the material.

CDR1 and CDR2 (germline): SGHTA, FQGNSA. After removal of 1 base from V and 6 bases from J, the junction contained 10 bases not matched to a gene. The CDR3 sequence is 16 residues long. Sample: peripheral blood. The receptor was isolated from a woman of 80 years or more with acute or convalescent COVID-19. The chain joins TRBV7-2 to TRBJ1-1, with 8 positions matching TRBD1. DNA of the CDR3: TGTGCCAGCAGCTTAGTCGGTTCGTCAGGGGGCCCTGAAGCTTTCTTT. The encoded protein is CASSLVGSSGGPEAFF.